This record covers a single T cell receptor (beta chain). Its antigen is not known. From RNA transcripts, TCR beta CDR3 regions were amplified. The HTBI primer set was used in a first-round RT-PCR of the TCR CDR3. TCRdb re-analysed the multiplex PCR reads in MiXCR, keeping a single row per CDR3 protein. The sample has fewer than 350,000 distinct CDR3 sequences; approximately 19% are singletons. This sample is drawn from a study of T cells in Graves' hyperthyroidism and ophthalmopathy. Together with thyroid ultrasound, orbital computed tomography, serum thyroxine and TRAb, clinical symptoms were used for diagnoses. The authors obtained PBMCs from over 8 ml of fresh peripheral blood. Deletions cut 5 bases from V and 7 bases from J, with 18 bases between. There are 14 residues in the CDR3. General study points: The majority of expanded thyroid clonotypes above 0.001 also appeared in blood. Stable hyperthyroidism and ophthalmopathy were separated using 13 V-J signatures.

This clonotype was sampled from a man aged 50 to 59 with Graves' ophthalmopathy. V gene TRBV12-3 or TRBV12-4 combines with J gene TRBJ2-7, with no clear D. Sequenced sample: blood. CDR3 region: CASSPGHLLGEQYF. The CDR3, as DNA: TGTGCCAGCAGTCCTGGCCATCTTTTGGGTGAGCAGTACTTC.